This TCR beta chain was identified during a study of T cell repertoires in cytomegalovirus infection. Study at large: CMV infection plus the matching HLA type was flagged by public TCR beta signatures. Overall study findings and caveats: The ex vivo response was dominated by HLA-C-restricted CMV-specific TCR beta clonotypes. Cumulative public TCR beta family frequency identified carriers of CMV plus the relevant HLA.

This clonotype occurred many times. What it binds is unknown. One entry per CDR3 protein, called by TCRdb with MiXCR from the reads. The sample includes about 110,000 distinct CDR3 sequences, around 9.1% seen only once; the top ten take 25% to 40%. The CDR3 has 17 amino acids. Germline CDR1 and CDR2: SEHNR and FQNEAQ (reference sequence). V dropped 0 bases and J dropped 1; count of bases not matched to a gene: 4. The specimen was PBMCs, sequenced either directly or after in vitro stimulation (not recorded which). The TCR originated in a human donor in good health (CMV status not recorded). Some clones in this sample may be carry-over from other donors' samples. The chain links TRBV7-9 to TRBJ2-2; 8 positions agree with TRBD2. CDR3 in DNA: TGTGCCAGCAGCTTAGCTCTAGCGGGCTTGAACACCGGGGAGCTGTTTTTT. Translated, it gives CASSLALAGLNTGELFF.